These 16 T cell receptor beta chains originate from one sample sequenced in a study of T cells in women clearing cervical HPV infection. This table comes from immunoSEQ multiplex PCR, and its TCRdb copy is limited to in-frame clones, with some not included. The repertoire shows 23,000 or so clones; the top ten hold less than 3%. Sequences were obtained from blood buffy coat. The source is a woman aged 18-69 years with a cervical HPV16 infection that either progressed to CIN3+ or cleared (not recorded which).

Notes on this clone: The read terminates 3 residues ahead of where the CDR3 ends, so the germline J gene completes it. The chain combines TRBV20-1 with TRBJ2-2, with D possibly TRBD1 on 5 matching bases. Germline loops: CDR1 DFQATT, CDR2 SNEGSKA (reference sequence). V lost 5 bases and J 4 bases, leaving 11 bases between the germline ends. The CDR3 has 13 amino acids. Partial CDR3 DNA: TGCAGTGCTCTATACAGGAGCACCGGGGAG. It specifies CSALYRSTGE. The CDR3 in its entirety is CSALYRSTGELFF.

As for this clone: The sequence runs out 3 residues before the end of the CDR3; the remainder is reconstructed from the germline J gene. This chain links TRBV28 with TRBJ1-4; D may be TRBD1 (6 bases). Germline assignment: CDR1 MDHEN and CDR2 SYDVKM. Between the trimmed V and J ends, which lost 6 bases and 0 bases, there was a span of 14 bases. This CDR3 region has 16 residues. The CDR3 reads CASSNADSPTNEKLFF. The CDR3 bases that were read are TGTGCCAGCAGCAACGCGGACAGTCCAACTAATGAAAAA.

The sequenced part of the CDR3 DNA is TGTGCCAGCAGCCGGCCGTACAGGGATAATTCACCC. Translating gives CASSRPYRDNSP. The full CDR3 protein reads CASSRPYRDNSPLHF. This rearrangement joins TRBV5-6 to TRBJ1-6; possible D gene TRBD1, 6 bases. The read terminates 3 residues before the CDR3 end, so the remaining end is supplied by the germline J gene. The CDR3 is 15 residues long. Germline V gene sequence: CDR1 SGHDT, CDR2 YYEEEE. Trimming took 4 bases from V and 5 from J, leaving 13 bases between them. The full variable domain, its missing parts supplied by reference TRBV5-6 and TRBJ1-6, is DAGVTQSPTHLIKTRGQQVTLRCSPKSGHDTVSWYQQALGQGPQFIFQYYEEEERQRGNFPDRFSGHQFPNYSSELNVNALLLGDSALYLCASSRPYRDNSPLHFGNGTRLTVT.

As concerns this clone: The sequence runs out 3 residues before the end of the CDR3; the remainder is reconstructed from the germline J gene. The same CDR3 is also encoded by other DNA sequences in this sample. The gene calls are TRBV5-6 and TRBJ1-1; a possible D gene is TRBD1 (5 bases). The CDR3 has 14 amino acids. Per germline, CDR1 SGHDT and CDR2 YYEEEE. With 3 bases removed from V and 4 bases from J, the gap between germline ends came to 13 bases. Incomplete CDR3 DNA: TGTGCCAGCAGCTCGGGGGTTGGGAGCACTGAA. Translated: CASSSGVGSTE. The CDR3, in full, reads CASSSGVGSTEAFF. The full variable domain, completed using reference TRBV5-6 and TRBJ1-1, is DAGVTQSPTHLIKTRGQQVTLRCSPKSGHDTVSWYQQALGQGPQFIFQYYEEEERQRGNFPDRFSGHQFPNYSSELNVNALLLGDSALYLCASSSGVGSTEAFFGQGTRLTVV.

To note about this clone: The junction departs from germline at one end; a sequencing error may be responsible. The observed sequence ends 3 residues before the CDR3 terminus, with the missing tail filled in from the germline J gene. This sequence joins TRBV6-2 or TRBV6-3 and TRBJ2-5; 7 nucleotides align to TRBD1. Germline V lookup: CDR1 MNHEY, CDR2 SVGEGT. There are 15 residues in the CDR3. CDR3 residues: CASTFTGTAQGTQYF. The DNA read from the CDR3 is TGTGCCAGCACCTTCACCGGGACAGCCCAAGGGACC.

Remarks on this clone: At one end, the junction sequence differs from germline, possibly due to a read error. The read gets to within 3 residues of the CDR3 end, and the germline J gene fills in the rest. V gene TRBV7-7 combines with J gene TRBJ2-1; 8 bases agree with TRBD2. CDR3 length: 15 residues. The V gene's germline CDR1 is SSHAT and CDR2 FNYEAQ (reference sequence). CDR3 bases read: TGTGCTAGCAGCTCGGGAGGGCTAGCGGAGAATGAG. Encoded protein: CASSSGGLAENE. The full CDR3 is CASSSGGLAENEQFF.

A remark on this clone: The CDR3 extends 3 residues past the end of the read, so its final part is completed from the germline J gene. The chain is built from TRBV5-6 and TRBJ1-3, with D perhaps TRBD1 (6 bases). The CDR3 is 13 residues long. V was shortened by 3 bases and J by 6 bases, with 10 bases between the two germline ends. CDR1 and CDR2 from the germline V gene are SGHDT and YYEEEE. The chain's CDR3 is CASSSQGTNTIYF. The CDR3 DNA, read in part, is TGTGCCAGCAGCTCACAGGGAACAAACACC.

As regards this clone: The DNA ends 3 residues before the CDR3 does, and the rest of the CDR3 is filled in from the germline J gene. This sequence joins TRBV7-2 and TRBJ1-5; no clear D. V was shortened by 2 bases and J by 3 bases, with 8 bases between the two germline ends. CDR1 is SGHTA and CDR2 is FQGNSA in the germline V gene. This CDR3 has 14 amino acids. The CDR3 region is CASSLFPVNQPQHF. CDR3 DNA, as far as it was read: TGTGCCAGCAGCTTATTCCCCGTCAATCAGCCC.

With respect to this clone: The read comes to an end 3 residues before the CDR3 does, leaving the germline J gene to fill in the end. The V gene is TRBV20-1, the J gene TRBJ2-5; possible D gene TRBD2, 6 bases. CDR1 and CDR2 (germline): DFQATT, SNEGSKA (reference sequence). V was cut by 4 bases and J by 2 bases, with 20 bases left in between. The CDR3 covers 16 residues. The sequenced part of the CDR3 DNA is TGCAGTGCTACCCGGGGAGGTAGCGCAAAACAAGAGACC. This encodes CSATRGGSAKQET. The whole CDR3 is CSATRGGSAKQETQYF.

Comment on this clone: Coverage ceases 3 residues before the CDR3 finishes, and the germline J gene fills in the end. J is TRBJ2-7 and V is TRBV20-1, with D possibly matching TRBD1 (6 bases). Trimming shortened V by 6 bases and J by 3 bases, and 15 bases separated the two germline ends. Germline loops: CDR1 DFQATT, CDR2 SNEGSKA (reference sequence). The CDR3 extends over 13 amino acids. The CDR3 sequence is CSASRDINYEQYF. The part of the CDR3 DNA that was read is TGCAGTGCCAGCCGGGACATCAACTACGAG.

Note on this clone: The CDR3 extends 3 residues past the end of the read, so its final part is completed from the germline J gene. The chain employs TRBV7-3 and TRBJ2-4; possible D gene TRBD2, 5 bases. Germline lookup yields CDR1 SGHTA and CDR2 FQGTGA. The CDR3 covers 16 residues. Partial CDR3 DNA: TGTGCCAGCAGCTTAAGTCCCCGGGGTGGAAATCAGCCT. Its protein product is CASSLSPRGGNQP. The entire CDR3 protein reads CASSLSPRGGNQPQYF. Filled out from reference TRBV7-3 and TRBJ2-4, the complete variable domain reads GAGVSQTPSNKVTEKGKYVELRCDPISGHTALYWYRQSLGQGPEFLIYFQGTGAADDSGLPNDRFFAVRPEGSVSTLKIQRTERGDSAVYLCASSLSPRGGNQPQYFGAGTRLSVL.

Details on this clone: The read falls 3 residues short of the CDR3 end, and the missing part is taken from the germline J gene. The chain combines TRBV19 with TRBJ1-2; D is perhaps TRBD1 (5 bases). The CDR3 has 13 amino acids. Trimming took 4 bases from V and 4 from J, leaving 10 bases between them. Germline values: CDR1 LNHDA, CDR2 SQIVND (reference sequence). CDR3 DNA, as far as it was read: TGTGCCAGTAGTACCCCGACAGTCTATGGC. Protein product: CASSTPTVYG. The complete CDR3 reads CASSTPTVYGYTF.

A note on this clone: The CDR3 is cut off 3 residues early in the read; its end comes from the germline J gene. The J gene is TRBJ2-3, the V gene TRBV30, with D perhaps TRBD1 (6 bases). The CDR3 totals 15 residues. Germline CDR1 is GTSNPN and CDR2 is SVGIG (reference sequence). The CDR3 loop reads CAWSGGQGSNQPQYF. Partial CDR3 DNA: TGTGCCTGGAGTGGGGGGCAGGGAAGCAATCAGCCG. Filled out from reference TRBV30 and TRBJ2-3, the complete variable domain reads SQTIHQWPATLVQPVGSPLSLECTVEGTSNPNLYWYRQAAGRGLQLLFYSVGIGQISSEVPQNLSASRPQDRQFILSSKKLLLSDSGFYLCAWSGGQGSNQPQYFGPGTRLTVL.

By frequency, this clone is medium-sized. Read sequence stops 3 residues before the CDR3 end, and the germline J gene provides the missing end. V usage is TRBV4-2 and J usage is TRBJ2-1; 11 bases map to TRBD2. Germline lookup yields CDR1 LGHNA and CDR2 YNFKEQ. Trimming at V came to 4 bases and at J to 1 base, leaving 15 bases not matched to a gene. This CDR3 comprises 20 residues. The CDR3 here is CASSPPSGLAGGHSYNEQFF. The sequenced part of the CDR3 DNA is TGTGCCAGCAGCCCCCCCTCGGGGCTAGCGGGAGGCCATTCCTACAATGAG.

In the case of this clone: The CDR3 goes on 3 residues after the read ends, and that part is filled in from the germline J gene. J is TRBJ1-2 and V is TRBV6-1, with D perhaps TRBD1 (5 bases). There are 15 residues in the CDR3. Germline CDR1 and CDR2: MNHNS and SASEGT. CDR3 protein: CASSVVGAEADTYTF. CDR3 bases read: TGTGCCAGCAGTGTTGTTGGGGCAGAGGCAGATACC.

The CDR3 here is CASSLPGQGPYGYTF. The sequenced part of the CDR3 DNA is TGTGCCAGTAGCTTACCGGGACAGGGACCCTATGGC. V is TRBV19 and J is TRBJ1-2, with TRBD1 matching over 9 bases. With the read ending 3 residues before the CDR3 end, the germline J gene is used to fill in that end. Germline loops: CDR1 LNHDA, CDR2 SQIVND (reference sequence). The CDR3 has 15 amino acids. V dropped 6 bases and J dropped 4; count of bases not matched to a gene: 9.